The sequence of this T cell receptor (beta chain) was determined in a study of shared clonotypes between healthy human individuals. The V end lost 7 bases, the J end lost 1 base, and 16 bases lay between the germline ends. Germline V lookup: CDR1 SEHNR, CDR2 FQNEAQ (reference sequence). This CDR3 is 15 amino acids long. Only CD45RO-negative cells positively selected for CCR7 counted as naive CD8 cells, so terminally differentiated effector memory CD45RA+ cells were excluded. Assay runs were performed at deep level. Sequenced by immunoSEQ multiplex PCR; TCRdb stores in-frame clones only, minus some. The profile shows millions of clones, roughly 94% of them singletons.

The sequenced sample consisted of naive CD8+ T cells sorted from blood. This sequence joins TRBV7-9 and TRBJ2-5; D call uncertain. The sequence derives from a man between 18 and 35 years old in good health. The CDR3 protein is CASTLEAAFQETQYF. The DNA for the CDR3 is TGTGCCAGCACCCTAGAGGCGGCATTCCAAGAGACCCAGTACTTC. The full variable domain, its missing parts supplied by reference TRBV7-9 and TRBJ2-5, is DTGVSQNPRHKITKRGQNVTFRCDPISEHNRLYWYRQTLGQGPEFLTYFQNEAQLEKSRLLSDRFSAERPKGSFSTLEIQRTEQGDSAMYLCASTLEAAFQETQYFGPGTRLLVL.